This T cell receptor beta chain was obtained from a study of blood T cell repertoires in COVID-19 (dated by TCRdb to the early 2020s). For the study in its entirety: Samples from collaborators originated in the United States, Italy and Spain and spanned both the acute and convalescent phases of COVID-19. The repertoires were made available in a free public database intended to serve as a resource for research on the immune response to SARS-CoV-2. The prospective study material was composed of cDNA or gDNA derived from T cells, B-cell-depleted T cells, or PBMCs. Subjects who had been exposed to COVID-19, were actively infected with it, or had recovered from it provided the deeply sampled blood TCRbeta repertoires that made up the dataset. The sample metadata nearly always contained a de-identified subject ID, COVID-19 status, age in years and sex. Where available, HLA class I and class II types were obtained from metadata supplied by the sample provider rather than from assay-based typing. The samples were drawn from the first 160 participants of the ongoing ImmuneRACE study and from 1,200 or so subjects provided by 6 global collaborators. Results and caveats for the whole study, not just this receptor: How much clinical and demographic metadata was included differed by source and by participant, and the metadata was provided uncurated.

A remark on this clone: What antigen it recognizes has not been identified. There are no base qualities to consult, and no much larger clone falls within one base.

In Seattle, one collaborating source enrolled patients while the infection was active and tracked those patients longitudinally over the course of disease. Collaborating institutions collected whole blood in K2EDTA tubes following their own protocols. Collaborator samples were shipped for TCRbeta analysis as frozen whole blood, isolated PBMCs, or DNA extracted from either sample type. The immunoSEQ Assay, a bias-controlled multiplex PCR, was used to amplify TCRbeta CDR3 regions from genomic DNA. The paper's data handling went like this. Nucleated cell counts per sample were estimated from amplification of reference gene primers within the assay. To quantify the absolute abundance of each unique TCRbeta CDR3 rearrangement, sequence reads were collapsed and filtered. For each sample, productive Simpson clonality was calculated as the square root of Simpson's diversity index across productive rearrangements. Here the immuneACCESS table is served through TCRdb, limited to in-frame sequences with V and J called. Missing clones are a known gap in these copies; in checked studies unresolved V genes cover under half, and the rest lacks a known reason. V and J calls plus clone size are reproduced from that table; the DNA served to infer D and trimming. The sample yields over 450,000 clones; around nine tenths were counted once. The ten biggest clones cover roughly 8.3% of the sample.

This TCR was sampled from a woman between 45 and 60 years old with COVID-19, enrolled during active disease. The sample was peripheral blood.

The DNA reads TGTGCCAGCAGTGAACAGGGAAGGTACACTGAAGCTTTCTTT. Translated, it gives CASSEQGRYTEAFF. The chain joins TRBV6-1 to TRBJ1-1, with TRBD1 tentatively as D gene (5 bases match). Cut back by 2 bases and 3 bases, the V and J ends lie 10 bases apart. CDR1 and CDR2 (MNHNS, SASEGT) derive from the germline V gene. Reading from cysteine to phenylalanine, the CDR3 counts 14 amino acids. Solely the CDR3 DNA is kept, with 42 bases framed from the first base.